This T cell receptor (beta chain) is drawn from a study of blood T cell repertoires in COVID-19. Across the whole study: The study drew acute and convalescent COVID-19 samples from the United States, Italy and Spain. The analysed material was cDNA or gDNA that came from T cells, B-cell-depleted T cells, or PBMCs.

Per the original data handling: Reference gene primer amplification gave estimated nucleated cell counts. Repertoires were generated with immunoSEQ multiplex PCR, while TCRdb's copy carries only in-frame clones and drops some. Clonal size and the V and J genes are those of that table, whereas D and trimming came from the DNA. The profile shows around 100,000 clones, more than 75% of them singletons. V was cut by 1 base and J by 5 bases, with 14 bases left in between. Germline loops: CDR1 SGHDN, CDR2 FVKESK. The CDR3 has 15 residues. The sequencing sample was made of peripheral blood. The TCR was taken from a human donor in a cohort sampled during active COVID-19. This sequence joins TRBV14 and TRBJ1-2, with D tentatively TRBD1 (6 bases). CDR3 protein: CASSQAQGLGYGYTF. The CDR3 DNA follows: TGTGCCAGCAGCCAAGCCCAGGGGCTGGGGTATGGCTACACCTTC.